The following is a T cell receptor beta chain sequence with its context. The antigen is unknown. In the PCR, 60 Vbeta and 13 Jbeta primers were used. Profiling relied on immunoSEQ multiplex PCR, and the TCRdb table lists in-frame clones only, not all of them. The sample contains 150,000 to 200,000 clones, over 75% of which appear only once. This record belongs to a study of cytomegalovirus exposure and HLA in healthy donors. V dropped 7 bases and J dropped 4 bases, with 16 bases sitting between them. The CDR3 spans 15 residues. Germline values: CDR1 MNHEY, CDR2 SVGAGI. Whole-study results and caveats: Most sequenced TCRs were rare (though some public TCRs occurred in many donors). The authors listed 164 TCR beta chains as cytomegalovirus-associated. Later genetic work tied a missense DCLRE1C variant to beta-chain V and J trimming. Later analysis identified 17,000 or so TCR beta sequences associated with HLA alleles, using a false discovery rate threshold of 0.05.

The sequence was obtained from a woman aged 45-65 years in good health and CMV-seropositive. This chain uses TRBV6-5 with TRBJ2-2, with D perhaps matching TRBD2 (6 bases). The sample taken for sequencing was PBMCs. As DNA, the CDR3 is TGTGCCAGCATGTCGCCTAGCGACAGCACCGGGGAGCTGTTTTTT. Translated, it gives CASMSPSDSTGELFF.